This TCR beta chain originates from a study of CD8 T cells in Susac syndrome. FACS was used to enrich TEMRA cells, whereas the CD8+ and CD4+ T cells were obtained by negative isolation. RNA totalling about 0.5 to 1 ug underwent reverse transcription with random hexamers. immunoSEQ multiplex PCR amplified TCR beta CDR3 across 54 Vbeta, 13 Jbeta. TCRdb reprocessed the immunoSEQ multiplex PCR reads with MiXCR, giving one entry per CDR3 protein. The table includes under 250,000 distinct CDR3 sequences, about 93% detected once. The germline V and J ends were trimmed by 4 bases and 5 bases, with 18 bases remaining between them. This CDR3 has 15 residues. Germline CDR1 MGHRA, CDR2 YSYEKL.

This TCR was recovered from a human donor with multiple sclerosis. Sequences were obtained from CD4+ T cells from PBMCs. The gene calls are TRBV4-1 and TRBJ2-7, with D perhaps being TRBD1 or TRBD2 (5 bases each). The CDR3 nucleotides are TGCGCCAGCAGCCTCATAGGGGCTAGCCGGGACGAGCAGTACTTC. This translates into CASSLIGASRDEQYF.